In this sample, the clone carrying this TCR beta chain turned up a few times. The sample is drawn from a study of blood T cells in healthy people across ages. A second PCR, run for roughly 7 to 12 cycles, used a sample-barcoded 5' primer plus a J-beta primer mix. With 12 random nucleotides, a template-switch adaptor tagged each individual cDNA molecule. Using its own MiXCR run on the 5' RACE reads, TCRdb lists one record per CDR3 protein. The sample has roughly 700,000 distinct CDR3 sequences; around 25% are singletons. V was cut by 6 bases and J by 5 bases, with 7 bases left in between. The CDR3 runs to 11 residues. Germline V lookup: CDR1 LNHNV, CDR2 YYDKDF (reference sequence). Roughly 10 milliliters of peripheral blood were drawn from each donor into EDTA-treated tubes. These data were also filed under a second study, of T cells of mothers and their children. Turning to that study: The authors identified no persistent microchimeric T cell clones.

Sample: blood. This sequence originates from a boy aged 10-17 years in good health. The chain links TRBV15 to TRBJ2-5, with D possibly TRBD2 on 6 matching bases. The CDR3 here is CATRGRETQYF. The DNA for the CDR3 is TGTGCCACCAGGGGGAGGGAGACCCAGTACTTC.